This record covers a single TCR beta chain. It has no known antigen specificity. The record has no base qualities; no much larger clone is one base away. This sample is drawn from a study of blood T cell repertoires in COVID-19 (dated by TCRdb to 2018 to 2021). Background on the whole study: Samples covering the acute and convalescent phases of COVID-19 were provided by collaborators in the United States, Italy and Spain. The material from the prospective study consisted of cDNA or gDNA derived from T cells, B-cell-depleted T cells, or PBMCs. Subjects who had been exposed to COVID-19, were actively infected with it, or had recovered from it provided the deeply sampled blood TCRbeta repertoires that made up the dataset. The repertoires were released in a freely available public database meant as a resource for research on the immune response to SARS-CoV-2. The samples were drawn from the first 160 participants of the ongoing ImmuneRACE study and from over 950 subjects provided by 6 global collaborators. Sample metadata almost always included a de-identified subject ID, COVID-19 status, age in years and sex. HLA class I and class II types, where available, came from metadata supplied by the sample provider rather than from assay-based typing.

Beyond this particular receptor, the publication reports: How much clinical and demographic metadata was included differed by source and by participant, and the metadata was provided uncurated.

TCRbeta CDR3 regions were amplified from genomic DNA by means of the immunoSEQ Assay, a bias-controlled multiplex PCR. The authors' analysis ran thus. The number of nucleated cells in each sample was estimated by amplification of reference gene primers within the assay. To quantify the absolute abundance of each unique TCRbeta CDR3 rearrangement, sequence reads were collapsed and filtered. Productive Simpson clonality was computed per sample as the square root of Simpson's diversity index over productive rearrangements. The immuneACCESS repertoire file appears here via TCRdb, limited to in-frame rearrangements. These files lack a portion of the clones; in checked studies, under half of the deficit traces to unresolved V genes, and the cause of the others is not known. That table gives V, J and clone size, and the DNA gave D and trimming. This sample has some 110,000 clones in its table, and around four fifths of those were observed once. Around 2% of the sample lies in the top ten.

Collaborating institutions collected whole blood in K2EDTA tubes following their own protocols. Collaborator samples were shipped for TCRbeta analysis as frozen whole blood, isolated PBMCs, or DNA extracted from either sample type. This clonotype was sampled from a young man with acute or convalescent COVID-19. Sequencing input: peripheral blood.

The DNA sequence is as follows: TGTGCCAGCAGCCCGCCGGGAGCCCCCGGCGGGGAGCTGTTTTTT. The resulting protein is CASSPPGAPGGELFF. The chain is made from TRBV7-3 and TRBJ2-2, and the D gene may be TRBD2, 6 bases matching. V drops 5 bases and J drops 7 bases, leaving 17 bases in between. The CDR3 starts with the cysteine, ends with the phenylalanine, and has 15 residues. Of all the DNA, just the CDR3 is kept, 45 bases in frame from base 1. According to the germline V gene, CDR1 reads SGHTA and CDR2 reads FQGTGA.